The 14 T cell receptor beta chains below all came from one sample that was sequenced in a study of shared clonotypes between healthy human individuals. Assay used: immunoSEQ multiplex PCR; TCRdb lists only in-frame clones, some missing. Of roughly 480,000 clones in the sample, 65% to 80% were seen once. Sequenced sample: PBMCs. The receptors were sampled from a woman aged 40 to 50 in good health. Some clones in this sample may be carry-over from other donors' samples.

Concerning this clone: This sequence may be a read error, since a much larger clone differs from it by one base. The chain joins TRBV10-3 to TRBJ1-5; 9 bases are shared with TRBD1. This CDR3 contains 16 residues. From germline, CDR1 is ENHRY and CDR2 SYGVKD. The V gene end was trimmed by 0 bases and the J gene end by 3 bases; junction bases not matched to a gene: 3. As DNA, the CDR3 is TGTGCCATCAGTGAGTCAGGGGACAGGGCCAATCAGCCCCAGCATTTT. It specifies CAISESGDRANQPQHF.

This rearrangement joins TRBV6-6 to TRBJ1-1, with TRBD1 identical over 7 bases. The CDR3 is made up of 16 amino acids. The germline V gene encodes CDR1 MNHNY and CDR2 SVGAGI (reference sequence). V was pared by 2 bases and J by 5 bases, with 11 bases of the junction left unmatched. The CDR3 sequence is CASSYGPRGGDTEAFF. The CDR3, as DNA: TGTGCCAGCAGTTACGGCCCCAGGGGGGGGGATACTGAAGCTTTCTTT.

The chain has TRBV2 and TRBJ2-1; tentative D call: TRBD2 (6 bases). Germline CDR1 is SNHLY and CDR2 is FYNNEI. CDR3 length equals 16 residues. The germline V and J ends were trimmed by 9 bases and 4 bases, with 22 bases remaining between them. The CDR3 sequence is CARTLGGGGVYNEQFF. The CDR3 DNA reads TGTGCCAGGACCTTGGGGGGAGGAGGGGTTTACAATGAGCAGTTCTTC.

The chain links TRBV6-5 to TRBJ2-7; tentative D call: TRBD1 (6 bases). V was cut by 0 bases and J by 2 bases, with 11 bases left in between. There are 15 residues in the CDR3. Per the germline V gene, CDR1 is MNHEY and CDR2 is SVGAGI. The CDR3 nucleotides read TGTGCCAGCAGTTACTCGGCAGGGGCCCCCTACGAGCAGTACTTC. Its translation: CASSYSAGAPYEQYF.

This clone was found once. The chain is built from TRBV6-5 and TRBJ1-5; no clear D. The CDR3 contains 14 residues. CDR1 and CDR2 (germline): MNHEY, SVGAGI. The germline V and J ends were trimmed by 6 bases and 2 bases, with 11 bases remaining between them. The CDR3 DNA follows: TGTGCCAGCAGCTATCGAATTGGCAATCAGCCCCAGCATTTT. Encoded protein: CASSYRIGNQPQHF.

The chain employs TRBV2 and TRBJ2-2; 7 positions agree with TRBD2. Trimming took 5 bases from V and 5 from J; bases not matched to a gene: 8. The CDR3 runs 15 residues. CDR1 SNHLY and CDR2 FYNNEI come from the germline V gene. The CDR3 region has the DNA TGTGCCAGCAGTCCTCTAGCGGCCGAGACCGGGGAGCTGTTTTTT. This gives the protein CASSPLAAETGELFF.

The V call is TRBV4-1, the J call TRBJ1-2; D not certain. Trimming took off 3 bases at V and 3 bases at J, with 8 bases between the two ends. Germline lookup yields CDR1 MGHRA and CDR2 YSYEKL. The CDR3 extends over 13 amino acids. CDR3 region: CASSQPWDYGYTF. CDR3 nucleotides: TGCGCCAGCAGCCAGCCATGGGACTATGGCTACACCTTC.

The chain employs TRBV29-1 and TRBJ2-1, with D possibly TRBD2 on 6 matching bases. Trimming stripped 5 bases from V and 4 bases from J, with 9 bases between. This CDR3 region has 12 residues. Per the germline V gene, CDR1 is SQVTM and CDR2 is ANQGSEA. DNA for the CDR3: TGCAGCGTTCCCGGGACTTACAATGAGCAGTTCTTC. This gives the protein CSVPGTYNEQFF.

The sample holds a few counts of this clone. The chain uses TRBV6-5 and TRBJ1-6; 7 nucleotides match TRBD1. The CDR3 is made up of 16 amino acids. The V and J ends lost 4 bases and 9 bases, in that order; junction bases with no gene match: 12. Looked up from germline, CDR1 is MNHEY and CDR2 is SVGAGI. The CDR3 DNA is TGTGCCAGCAGTTGGAGGACGGGGACAGAGGTTTCACCCCTCCACTTT. It specifies CASSWRTGTEVSPLHF.

In its sample, this clone was seen a few times. This chain uses TRBV9 with TRBJ1-1, with 9 bases fitting TRBD1. Germline V gene lookup returns CDR1 SGDLS and CDR2 YYNGEE. The V segment lost 4 bases and the J segment 6 bases; nucleotides outside the gene matches: 7. The CDR3 length is 14 residues. The CDR3 sequence: CASSPTQGASEAFF. The CDR3 DNA sequence: TGTGCCAGCAGCCCCACACAGGGGGCATCTGAAGCTTTCTTT.

The chain links TRBV30 to TRBJ2-5, with TRBD1 matching over 8 bases. The J call may not be correct, given that the DNA end is closer to TRBJ2-7. The germline V gene has CDR1 GTSNPN and CDR2 SVGIG (reference sequence). This CDR3 has 13 amino acids. CDR3: CAWRVPGTGEQYF. DNA for the CDR3: TGTGCCTGGAGAGTACCCGGGACAGGCGAGCAGTACTTC.

This rearrangement joins TRBV2 to TRBJ1-2; D is uncertain. This CDR3 has 13 residues. The germline V gene encodes CDR1 SNHLY and CDR2 FYNNEI. Trimming took 4 bases from V and 10 from J, leaving 16 bases between them. CDR3 coding DNA: TGTGCCAGCAGTGGGGATAGCGAGAGCTACTACACCTTC. Translation gives CASSGDSESYYTF.

The chain uses TRBV5-1 and TRBJ2-7; unclear D gene. Trimming removed 1 base from V and 0 bases from J, with 8 bases in between. This CDR3 comprises 14 residues. Germline values: CDR1 SGHRS, CDR2 YFSETQ. The CDR3 DNA reads as TGCGCCAGCAGCTTGCAGTGGCCCTCCTACGAGCAGTACTTC. The encoded protein is CASSLQWPSYEQYF.

This chain links TRBV4-2 with TRBJ2-1; 15 nucleotides match TRBD2. Germline CDR1 is LGHNA and CDR2 is YNFKEQ. This CDR3 contains 18 residues. J was trimmed by 9 bases and V by 5 bases; bases with no gene match: 14. The CDR3: CASSYFGGLAGGGGEQFF. The CDR3 DNA follows: TGTGCCAGCAGCTACTTCGGGGGACTAGCGGGAGGTGGGGGTGAGCAGTTCTTC.